These 25 T cell receptor beta chains were all obtained from the same sample, sequenced in a study of OX40 agonist ivuxolimab in advanced cancers. The method was immunoSEQ multiplex PCR; TCRdb's version includes in-frame clones alone and lacks a portion of them. The sample includes some 64,000 clones, 70% to 90% of them seen just once. Sequencing used CD4+ or CD8+ T cells sorted from blood, obtained in a trial of the OX40 agonist ivuxolimab. The receptors shown here come from an adult with an advanced solid tumor such as melanoma, head and neck, liver or kidney cancer.

This clone appeared once. The J gene is TRBJ2-7, the V gene TRBV7-9; possibly TRBD1 for D (6 bases). This CDR3 region has 15 residues. Trimming took 5 bases from V and 6 from J, leaving 20 bases between them. In germline, CDR1 is SEHNR, CDR2 FQNEAQ (reference sequence). The CDR3 region is CASSLGTRLTREQYF. The CDR3 DNA follows: TGTGCCAGCAGCCTAGGGACACGCCTCACTCGCGAGCAGTACTTC.

V is TRBV11-2 and J is TRBJ2-2, with D uncertain. CDR1 and CDR2 (germline): SGHAT, FQNNGV. The CDR3 totals 17 residues. Trimming took 3 bases from V and 3 from J, leaving 17 bases between them. The CDR3 nucleotides read TGTGCCAGCAGCTTGGCCCTGGGCTATTCGGACACCGGGGAGCTGTTTTTT. It encodes CASSLALGYSDTGELFF.

The V and J genes are TRBV12-5 and TRBJ2-5, with a tentative D call TRBD1 (6 bases). Trimming cost V 6 bases and J 4 bases, with 15 bases left between them. The germline CDR1 and CDR2 sequences are LGHNT and FRNRAP. The CDR3 extends over 14 amino acids. This CDR3 is CASGSDRLGETQYF. Here the CDR3 DNA reads TGTGCTAGTGGCTCCGACAGGCTGGGAGAGACCCAGTACTTC.

The chain uses TRBV11-3 and TRBJ1-4; 9 bases match TRBD1. CDR3 length: 14 amino acids. The junction had 5 bases not matched to a gene; V was cut back by 4 bases and J by 8 bases. Germline CDR1 SGHNT, CDR2 YENEEA. DNA for the CDR3: TGTGCCAGCAGCTGGGGACAGGGAGAAGAAAAACTGTTTTTT. It encodes CASSWGQGEEKLFF.

The rearrangement links TRBV4-1 to TRBJ1-1; maybe TRBD1 (6 bases). Germline V gene data show CDR1 as MGHRA and CDR2 as YSYEKL. The CDR3 runs to 14 residues. V gave up 2 bases and J gave up 5 bases, with 12 bases separating them. The CDR3 DNA follows: TGCGCCAGCAGCCAATATGAGGGGGGAACTGAAGCTTTCTTT. Translating it yields CASSQYEGGTEAFF.

The chain recombines TRBV9 with TRBJ2-7; D uncertain. CDR3 size: 15 residues. The germline V and J ends were trimmed by 4 bases and 2 bases, with 16 bases remaining between them. CDR1 and CDR2 from the germline V gene are SGDLS and YYNGEE. This chain's CDR3 is CASSPSISGPYEQYF. DNA of the CDR3: TGTGCCAGCAGCCCCTCGATCTCGGGCCCCTACGAGCAGTACTTC.

This rearrangement joins TRBV2 to TRBJ2-3; perhaps TRBD2 as D (6 bases). Germline assignment: CDR1 SNHLY and CDR2 FYNNEI. V was pared by 4 bases and J by 3 bases, with 20 bases between. The CDR3 sequence is 17 residues long. This CDR3 is CASSGIPGSRSTDTQYF. The CDR3 nucleotides read TGTGCCAGCAGTGGGATCCCCGGGAGTAGGTCAACAGATACGCAGTATTTT.

CDR3 in amino acids: CASSPLGNQPQHF. The CDR3 nucleotides are TGTGCCAGCAGTCCCCTAGGAAATCAGCCCCAGCATTTT. The chain joins TRBV2 to TRBJ1-5; D is ambiguous. Germline CDR1 reads SNHLY; CDR2 reads FYNNEI. Trimming cost V 5 bases and J 4 bases, with 9 bases left between them. The CDR3 contains 13 residues.

The chain combines TRBV18 with TRBJ2-7, with 9 positions matching TRBD1. From germline, CDR1 is KGHSH and CDR2 LQKENI. The J segment lost 4 bases and the V segment lost 6 bases, leaving 10 bases of the junction unmatched. CDR3 size: 15 residues. DNA for the CDR3: TGTGCCAGCTCTCGTAAACAGGGGGCAGGTTACGAGCAGTACTTC. It encodes CASSRKQGAGYEQYF.

The chain carries TRBV28 and TRBJ2-1, with TRBD1 identical over 12 bases. Per the germline V gene, CDR1 is MDHEN and CDR2 is SYDVKM. The junction had 12 bases not matched to a gene; V was cut back by 6 bases and J by 9 bases. The CDR3 has 16 residues. The CDR3 protein is CASSPVGTGGAGEQFF. CDR3 DNA: TGTGCCAGCAGCCCAGTTGGGACAGGGGGCGCCGGTGAGCAGTTCTTC.

A single count supports this clone. The chain's CDR3 is CACPRWREANYGYTF. The CDR3 nucleotides read TGTGCCTGTCCTCGGTGGCGGGAGGCTAACTATGGCTACACCTTC. J is TRBJ1-2 and V is TRBV30; D is undetermined. The CDR3 has 15 amino acids. The germline V gene has CDR1 GTSNPN and CDR2 SVGIG (reference sequence). V lost 6 bases, J lost 0 bases, and 17 bases lay in between.

CDR3: CASSIVFGGLGTEAFF. DNA for the CDR3: TGTGCCAGTAGTATAGTTTTTGGGGGGCTTGGCACTGAAGCTTTCTTT. V usage is TRBV19 and J usage is TRBJ1-1; weak D call: TRBD1 (6 bases). The CDR3 runs 16 residues. Germline loops: CDR1 LNHDA, CDR2 SQIVND (reference sequence). V lost 1 base and J lost 4, with 16 bases in between.

V gene TRBV6-6 combines with J gene TRBJ1-2; D is unclear. The germline CDR1 and CDR2 sequences are MNHNY and SVGAGI (reference sequence). Trimming took off 6 bases at V and 3 bases at J, with 11 bases between the two ends. There are 13 residues in the CDR3. The CDR3 region is CASSPSSDYGYTF. The CDR3 region has the DNA TGTGCCAGCAGCCCATCCTCGGACTATGGCTACACCTTC.

The chain couples TRBV4-3 to TRBJ2-4, with 8 bases that match TRBD1. With 4 bases clipped from V and 1 base from J, the junction kept 3 bases outside the gene matches. The CDR3 extends over 15 amino acids. From germline, CDR1 is LGHNA and CDR2 YSLEER. The CDR3 coding sequence is TGCGCCAGCAGCCCGACAGGGGATGCCAAAAACATTCAGTACTTC. Amino acid sequence: CASSPTGDAKNIQYF.

In this sample, this clone turned up a few times. The chain links TRBV30 to TRBJ1-1; no definite D call. V was pared by 0 bases and J by 7 bases, with 6 bases between. There are 11 residues in the CDR3. The V gene's germline CDR1 is GTSNPN and CDR2 SVGIG (reference sequence). CDR3 sequence reads: CAWSVRREAFF. DNA for the CDR3: TGTGCCTGGAGTGTGAGACGTGAAGCTTTCTTT. Looking up the rest from reference TRBV30 and TRBJ1-1 gives the full variable domain: SQTIHQWPATLVQPVGSPLSLECTVEGTSNPNLYWYRQAAGRGLQLLFYSVGIGQISSEVPQNLSASRPQDRQFILSSKKLLLSDSGFYLCAWSVRREAFFGQGTRLTVV.

The chain carries TRBV12-5 and TRBJ2-5, with D unclear. V was cut by 3 bases and J by 5 bases, with 7 bases left in between. CDR1 and CDR2 from the germline V gene are LGHNT and FRNRAP. The CDR3 has 12 amino acids. CDR3 nucleotides: TGTGCTAGTGGTTTTTCACACGAGACCCAGTACTTC. It specifies CASGFSHETQYF.

This clone was observed a single time. This sequence joins TRBV30 and TRBJ2-7, with D possibly matching TRBD2 (5 bases). V was trimmed by 4 bases and J by 7 bases, leaving 11 bases between them. Germline CDR1 and CDR2: GTSNPN and SVGIG (reference sequence). CDR3 length: 11 amino acids. CDR3 in amino acids: CAWTREREQYF. The DNA for the CDR3 is TGTGCCTGGACCCGGGAAAGGGAGCAGTACTTC.

The rearrangement joins TRBV14 to TRBJ2-1, with D tentatively TRBD1 or TRBD2 (5 bases each). Trimming left V 2 bases short and J 6 bases short, with 20 bases between. The CDR3 has 17 amino acids. In germline, CDR1 is SGHDN, CDR2 FVKESK. The CDR3 nucleotides read TGTGCCAGCAGCCAATATACCGGGACCCCCCGTGGCAATGAGCAGTTCTTC. It encodes CASSQYTGTPRGNEQFF.

CDR3 protein: CASSGAGFNTDTQYF. The CDR3 region has the DNA TGCGCCAGCAGCGGGGCGGGGTTTAACACAGATACGCAGTATTTT. This chain joins TRBV4-1 and TRBJ2-3; D might be TRBD2 (6 bases). Germline lookup yields CDR1 MGHRA and CDR2 YSYEKL. The CDR3 runs 15 residues. Trimming removed 5 bases from V and 2 bases from J, with 14 bases in between.

This clone has a single count. The chain has TRBV11-3 and TRBJ2-7; D is undetermined. Trimming shortened V by 3 bases and J by 0 bases, and 9 bases separated the two germline ends. CDR1 and CDR2 (germline): SGHNT, YENEEA. The CDR3 runs to 14 residues. Here the CDR3 reads CASSFSASSYEQYF. The CDR3 DNA is TGTGCCAGCAGCTTTTCGGCTAGCTCCTACGAGCAGTACTTC. The full variable domain, with the rest looked up from reference TRBV11-3 and TRBJ2-7, is EAGVVQSPRYKIIEKKQPVAFWCNPISGHNTLYWYLQNLGQGPELLIRYENEEAVDDSQLPKDRFSAERLKGVDSTLKIQPAELGDSAVYLCASSFSASSYEQYFGPGTRLTVT.

The rearrangement joins TRBV18 to TRBJ1-1; tentative D call: TRBD1 (5 bases). Germline V gives CDR1 KGHSH, CDR2 LQKENI. V lost 2 bases and J lost 4, with 11 bases in between. The CDR3 consists of 14 residues. CDR3 coding DNA: TGTGCCAGCTCACCAAAGGCGGGGGGCACTGAAGCTTTCTTT. Amino acids: CASSPKAGGTEAFF.

V usage is TRBV5-6 and J usage is TRBJ1-2; a weak D match, TRBD1 (5 bases). CDR3 length equals 14 residues. V was trimmed by 4 bases and J by 8 bases, leaving 18 bases between them. Germline-derived CDR1 and CDR2 are SGHDT and YYEEEE. CDR3 in amino acids: CASSRDRLPGGYTF. The CDR3 nucleotides are TGTGCCAGCAGCCGTGACAGACTGCCGGGCGGCTACACCTTC.

The rearrangement joins TRBV30 to TRBJ2-2, with 7 bases identical to TRBD1. CDR1 is GTSNPN, CDR2 SVGIG, per germline (reference sequence). This CDR3 has 16 amino acids. V lost 0 bases to trimming and J lost 7 bases; unmatched junction nucleotides: 11. The CDR3, as DNA: TGTGCCTGGAGTGTACACCTGACAGGGAAGGGCGGGGAGCTGTTTTTT. It is translated as CAWSVHLTGKGGELFF.

The J gene is TRBJ2-2, the V gene TRBV7-3; D gene ambiguous. Trimming removed 1 base at V and 0 bases at J, with 12 bases between. Germline V gene sequence: CDR1 SGHTA, CDR2 FQGTGA. The CDR3 covers 17 residues. CDR3 nucleotide sequence: TGTGCCAGCAGCTTAAGGCCAGGCACCGCGAACACCGGGGAGCTGTTTTTT. Protein product: CASSLRPGTANTGELFF.

The CDR3 loop is CASSGSGGASYNEQFF. The CDR3 DNA follows: TGTGCCAGCAGCGGGAGCGGGGGGGCTTCCTACAATGAGCAGTTCTTC. V and J are TRBV6-4 and TRBJ2-1, with 10 bases identical to TRBD2. The germline CDR1 and CDR2 sequences are MRHNA and SNTAGT. Unmatched junction bases numbered 6, after V lost 6 bases and J lost 1 base. CDR3 length equals 16 residues.